The clone carrying this T cell receptor (beta chain) was picked up one time. This specimen comes from a study of shared T cell receptors in the human thymus. This CDR3 is 17 amino acids long. Trimming cost V 4 bases and J 3 bases, with 22 bases left between them. CDR1 is LGHNA, CDR2 YSLEER, per germline. Only in-frame clones appear in the TCRdb table, and some are missing; sequencing was by immunoSEQ multiplex PCR. This sample carries about 660,000 clones, over 75% of them seen once, and the ten largest clones take roughly 0.0086%. This sample also appeared in a second study, on human thymus T cells. Per that paper: Donors were healthy Finnish infants having corrective surgery for congenital heart defects. Resections obtained during corrective heart surgery supplied the thymus tissue. Use of V and J genes seemed skewed within the thymic and blood repertoires. Related reports documented highly overlapping thymic repertoires among unrelated individuals.

This sequence was found in a boy less than two years old with a congenital heart defect. The J gene is TRBJ2-7, the V gene TRBV4-3; D is ambiguous. Specimen: thymocytes. CDR3 sequence (DNA): TGCGCCAGCAGCCCCTACCACCCTCTCGACTCCTACTACGAGCAGTACTTC. Protein product: CASSPYHPLDSYYEQYF.